The source of this TCR beta chain is a study of blood T cells in healthy people across ages. A J-beta primer mix and a sample-barcoded 5' primer were used in a second PCR of roughly 6 to 11 cycles. Each CDR3 protein gets one entry after TCRdb re-called the 5' RACE reads with MiXCR. Among roughly 1.6 million distinct CDR3 sequences listed, about 35% were seen once. Healthy Russian Caucasian donors spanned ages about 6 to 95 years. Deletions cut 6 bases from V and 1 base from J, with 15 bases between. The CDR3 consists of 15 residues. V and J are TRBV12-3 or TRBV12-4 and TRBJ1-2, with D possibly being TRBD1 (6 bases). Sequenced: blood. The receptor's source is a woman under 40 in good health. CDR3 sequence reads: CASSQGRLNNYGYTF. In DNA form, the CDR3 reads TGTGCCAGCAGCCAGGGGAGATTAAATAACTATGGCTACACCTTC.